This T cell receptor beta chain derives from a study of cytomegalovirus exposure and HLA in healthy donors. Amplification used 60 Vbeta primers and 13 Jbeta primers. TCRdb's copy holds only in-frame clones and misses some; the assay was immunoSEQ multiplex PCR. Here the sample spans 90,000 to 150,000 clones, around 70% being singletons. The material sequenced was PBMCs. The sequence came from a woman aged 40 to 50 in good health and CMV-seronegative.

In DNA form, the CDR3 reads TGTGCCAGTAGTATGAGCGGGGGGGATAGGGAGCAGTTCTTC. It is translated as CASSMSGGDREQFF. The J gene is TRBJ2-1, the V gene TRBV19; 10 bases agree with TRBD2. V lost 3 bases to trimming and J lost 10 bases; unmatched junction nucleotides: 6. This CDR3 is 14 amino acids long. Per germline, CDR1 LNHDA and CDR2 SQIVND (reference sequence).